A selection of T cell receptor beta chains follows, all from one sample in a study of T cell changes during pregnancy in multiple sclerosis. Libraries were prepared by immunoSEQ multiplex PCR; TCRdb keeps only in-frame clonotypes and omits some of them. Counted here are over 60,000 clones, 91% occurring once; the ten biggest clones make up 0.25% to 0.3%. The specimen comprised CD4+ T cells from peripheral blood mononuclear cells, sampled in the third trimester of pregnancy. Source of these receptors: a female donor in good health, enrolled as a control in a pregnancy study. Each CDR3 is given without its conserved first and last residue. The D gene is left open where the match is weak.

NA | TRBJ2-1 | TRBV7-8 | ASSLTRGRNEQF
TRBD2 | TRBJ2-1 | TRBV7-9 | ASSSFGGLAVQNEQF
TRBD1 | TRBJ2-6 | TRBV30 | AWEFGTATSGANVLT
TRBD1 | TRBJ1-2 | TRBV30 | AWHRDRPYGYT
TRBD1 | TRBJ1-6 | TRBV14 | ASSQSDRRGLALH
TRBD1 | TRBJ1-2 | TRBV5-6 | ASTPGQGRANYGYT
NA | TRBJ2-1 | TRBV4-3 | ASSQDQKAVLGNEQF
NA | TRBJ1-2 | TRBV6-1 | ASSESSGQIYGYT
TRBD1 | TRBJ2-2 | TRBV5-4 | ASSRTGRTGELF
NA | TRBJ1-6 | TRBV27 | ASSVGYTGNSPLH
TRBD2 | TRBJ2-2 | TRBV10-3 | ATAELAGVTGELF
NA | TRBJ1-3 | TRBV7-2 | ASGAAGNTIY
TRBD1 | TRBJ1-4 | TRBV7-9 | ASSSWTGSDEKLF
NA | TRBJ1-2 | TRBV4-2 | ASSQVLSGEGEYGYT
TRBD1 | TRBJ1-5 | TRBV7-8 | ASSSGGLFNQPQH
NA | TRBJ2-3 | TRBV7-2 | ASSLSGRDTDTQY
NA | TRBJ2-1 | TRBV5-4 | ASSLTGGDEQF
NA | TRBJ1-1 | TRBV30 | AWRDTNTEAF
NA | TRBJ1-5 | TRBV7-9 | ASSLQGDNQPQH
TRBD1 | TRBJ1-4 | TRBV7-2 | ASSLDRGFTEKLF
TRBD1 | TRBJ1-1 | TRBV4-1 | ASRLLGTGNTEAF
NA | TRBJ1-5 | TRBV10-1 | ASNPTEGNQPQH
NA | NA | TRBV4-2 | ASSHNFLQGEQY
NA | TRBJ2-7 | TRBV19 | ASKEGGGSYEQY
NA | TRBJ1-1 | TRBV15 | ATSRDVREGAF
NA | TRBJ1-4 | TRBV6-6 | ASSHLSATNEKLF
NA | TRBJ1-2 | TRBV14 | ASSHPGRYGYT
TRBD2 | TRBJ2-3 | TRBV6-5 | ASSYEASGFTDTQY
TRBD2 | TRBJ2-3 | TRBV7-3 | ASSLQRGGTDTQY
NA | TRBJ2-1 | TRBV7-3 | ASSLALNYNEQF
NA | TRBJ1-1 | TRBV11-2 | ASSQQGNTEAF
TRBD1 | TRBJ1-2 | TRBV7-7 | ASSSWTGLNYGYT
TRBD2 | TRBJ2-7 | TRBV4-1 | ASSQAPSGGADPYEQY
NA | TRBJ2-7 | TRBV30 | AWSKSRFASYEQY
NA | TRBJ1-5 | TRBV10-1 | ASRAGEGYQPQH
NA | TRBJ2-1 | TRBV29-1 | SVVVAGFYNEQF
TRBD2 | TRBJ2-1 | TRBV6-1 | ASRTSGRYNEQF
TRBD1 | TRBJ2-7 | TRBV5-1 | ASSLADRNGEQY
TRBD1 | TRBJ2-2 | TRBV6-1 | ASTPTGGWTGELF
TRBD1 | TRBJ1-2 | TRBV28 | ASSLGQGYGYT
TRBD1 | TRBJ1-1 | TRBV4-2 | ASSQGTGQGDTEAF
TRBD2 | TRBJ2-1 | TRBV7-8 | ASSVDGGAYNEQF
NA | TRBJ1-4 | TRBV7-2 | ASSLAPGQEKLF
NA | TRBJ1-1 | TRBV5-1 | ASSRGSGNTEAF
NA | TRBJ2-3 | TRBV6-1 | ASSEKQAHTDTQY